The 20 T cell receptor beta chains in this list originate from one sample, sequenced in a study of blood T cell repertoires in COVID-19. Here immunoSEQ multiplex PCR was the method, and the copy in TCRdb shows in-frame clones only, minus some. In the table there are around 200,000 clones, 80% of which are singletons. The sample was PBMCs or T cells enriched from blood (not recorded which). These receptors originate from a woman aged 40-49 years with acute COVID-19.

V gene TRBV9 combines with J gene TRBJ2-1; D is perhaps TRBD2 (6 bases). CDR1 SGDLS and CDR2 YYNGEE come from the germline V gene. V was shortened by 0 bases and J by 4 bases, with 14 bases between the two germline ends. The CDR3 extends over 16 amino acids. The CDR3 spells CASSVASGAGYNEQFF. In DNA, the CDR3 is TGTGCCAGCAGCGTAGCCTCGGGAGCCGGGTACAATGAGCAGTTCTTC.

The chain couples TRBV5-6 to TRBJ1-2, with 12 bases identical to TRBD1. The CDR3 loop spans 15 amino acids. V dropped 4 bases and J dropped 6; count of bases not matched to a gene: 7. CDR1 and CDR2 from the germline V gene are SGHDT and YYEEEE. The CDR3 sequence is CASSPAWDRGHGYTF. For the CDR3, the DNA is TGTGCCAGCAGCCCTGCATGGGACAGGGGGCATGGCTACACCTTC.

Only a few counts were recorded for this clone. The chain carries TRBV6-5 and TRBJ1-5; 7 nucleotides agree with TRBD1. Germline V gene sequence: CDR1 MNHEY, CDR2 SVGAGI. Trimming cost V 10 bases and J 5 bases; bases outside gene matches: 14. This CDR3 comprises 15 residues. The DNA of the CDR3 is TGTGCCACGCTTACGACAGGGCGGGCTTATCAGCCCCAGCATTTT. It specifies CATLTTGRAYQPQHF.

This chain links TRBV5-1 with TRBJ2-3; 10 bases match TRBD2. V was pared by 3 bases and J by 3 bases, with 4 bases of the junction left unmatched. The germline V gene encodes CDR1 SGHRS and CDR2 YFSETQ. CDR3 length: 15 residues. The CDR3 region has the DNA TGCGCCAGCAGCTATAGCGGGGGGCCAACAGATACGCAGTATTTT. Amino acid sequence: CASSYSGGPTDTQYF.

The rearrangement uses TRBV18 and TRBJ1-1, with 7 bases that match TRBD1. The V segment lost 1 base and the J segment 5 bases; nucleotides outside the gene matches: 4. The germline CDR1 and CDR2 sequences are KGHSH and LQKENI. The CDR3 extends over 14 amino acids. This CDR3 is CASSPQGAETEAFF. CDR3 nucleotide sequence: TGTGCCAGCTCACCACAGGGGGCTGAGACTGAAGCTTTCTTT.

This clone was seen once. This chain links TRBV29-1 with TRBJ1-4, with 7 positions matching TRBD1. After removal of 1 base from V and 8 bases from J, the junction contained 4 bases not matched to a gene. The germline V gene encodes CDR1 SQVTM and CDR2 ANQGSEA. This CDR3 is 13 amino acids long. CDR3 DNA sequence: TGCAGCGTTGAAGGAGGGGGCGACGAAAAACTGTTTTTT. This encodes CSVEGGGDEKLFF.

This chain links TRBV5-1 with TRBJ2-5; 8 bases fit TRBD1. V dropped 6 bases and J dropped 3; count of bases not matched to a gene: 10. The CDR3 is made up of 15 amino acids. Germline CDR1 reads SGHRS; CDR2 reads YFSETQ. CDR3 amino acids: CASTFQGAVEETQYF. The CDR3 coding sequence is TGCGCCAGCACCTTCCAGGGGGCGGTGGAAGAGACCCAGTACTTC.

This chain links TRBV11-2 with TRBJ2-7; 7 bases align to TRBD1. The trim removed 6 bases at V and 4 bases at J, leaving 12 bases unmatched. This CDR3 region has 15 residues. CDR1 and CDR2 (germline): SGHAT, FQNNGV. DNA of the CDR3: TGTGCCAGCAGTTTGACAGGGCAAGGTTTGTACGAGCAGTACTTC. Translating it yields CASSLTGQGLYEQYF.

The chain employs TRBV19 and TRBJ2-7, with TRBD1 identical over 11 bases. Germline trimming cut 1 base from V and 4 bases from J; bases unmatched to any gene: 9. This CDR3 is 17 amino acids long. Germline V CDR1 and CDR2: LNHDA, SQIVND (reference sequence). CDR3 in amino acids: CASSIASSGQGAYEQYF. CDR3 coding DNA: TGTGCCAGTAGTATAGCCTCCTCCGGACAGGGGGCTTACGAGCAGTACTTC.

This chain joins TRBV19 and TRBJ1-5; 11 bases are a match to TRBD1. The CDR3 extends over 16 amino acids. The germline gives CDR1 LNHDA, CDR2 SQIVND (reference sequence). V was clipped by 6 bases and J by 2 bases; unmatched bases: 6. The CDR3, as DNA: TGTGCCAGTAGCGGGGACAGGGGGTTTGGCAATCAGCCCCAGCATTTT. Translated, it gives CASSGDRGFGNQPQHF.

The gene calls are TRBV12-3 or TRBV12-4 and TRBJ1-2; 7 nucleotides match TRBD1. The trim removed 5 bases at V and 2 bases at J, leaving 2 bases unmatched. The CDR3 totals 13 residues. This CDR3 is CASSPGQNYGYTF. The DNA for the CDR3 is TGTGCCAGCAGTCCGGGACAGAACTATGGCTACACCTTC.

V usage is TRBV19 and J usage is TRBJ1-5, with a tentative D call TRBD1 (5 bases). Germline CDR1 LNHDA, CDR2 SQIVND (reference sequence). The CDR3 covers 11 residues. Trimming took 6 bases from V and 9 from J, leaving 9 bases between them. DNA of the CDR3: TGTGCCAGTAGACTCGGGGGGCCCCAGCATTTT. This encodes CASRLGGPQHF.

The J gene is TRBJ1-3, the V gene TRBV5-6, with D perhaps matching TRBD1 (6 bases). From germline, CDR1 is SGHDT and CDR2 YYEEEE. The length of the CDR3 is 16 residues. The V end was cut by 0 bases, the J end by 4 bases, with 14 bases between. The DNA for the CDR3 is TGTGCCAGCAGCTTGGCCGGGGGGGCGTCCGGAAACACCATATATTTT. Translating it yields CASSLAGGASGNTIYF.

This clone has just a few counts. The genes are TRBV3-1 (or the pseudogene TRBV3-2) and TRBJ1-2; D unresolved. Germline V CDR1 and CDR2: LGHDT, YNNKEL (reference sequence). V gave up 1 base and J gave up 7 bases, with 10 bases separating them. The CDR3 loop spans 13 amino acids. This CDR3 reads CASSQVSSGGYTF. Written as DNA, the CDR3 is TGTGCCAGCAGCCAAGTTTCCTCGGGTGGCTACACCTTC.

V usage is TRBV9 and J usage is TRBJ2-7; unclear D gene. CDR1 is SGDLS, CDR2 YYNGEE, per germline. V lost 0 bases and J lost 4, with 11 bases in between. CDR3 length equals 14 residues. The CDR3 region is CASSVGAEPYEQYF. For the CDR3, the DNA is TGTGCCAGCAGCGTAGGCGCGGAGCCTTACGAGCAGTACTTC.

Regarding this clone: At one end, the junction sequence differs from germline, possibly due to a read error. J is TRBJ1-4 and V is TRBV7-7, with D unclear. This CDR3 spans 14 amino acids. Germline CDR1 and CDR2: SSHAT and FNYEAQ (reference sequence). The CDR3 reads CASSPSGRNEKLFF. For the CDR3, the DNA is TGTGCTAGCAGCCCCTCCGGGAGGAATGAAAAACTGTTTTTT.

The chain combines TRBV6-5 with TRBJ2-2, with a possible D match to TRBD1 (6 bases). Germline V gene data show CDR1 as MNHEY and CDR2 as SVGAGI. The CDR3 contains 16 residues. The V and J ends lost 2 bases and 5 bases respectively, with 15 bases between them. The CDR3 region has the DNA TGTGCCAGCAGTTACACGTGGGACACGGGGACCGGGGAGCTGTTTTTT. It specifies CASSYTWDTGTGELFF.

This clone was seen once. V usage is TRBV27 and J usage is TRBJ2-7, with D possibly matching TRBD2 (5 bases). The germline CDR1 and CDR2 sequences are MNHEY and SMNVEV (reference sequence). The CDR3 runs 15 residues. Trimming pared 7 bases from V and 7 bases from J, leaving 23 bases between. CDR3 in DNA: TGTGCCAGCAAATCCGTCGGGCGCGGCGCGGGTGAGCAGTACTTC. Encoded protein: CASKSVGRGAGEQYF.

The chain uses TRBV14 and TRBJ1-1; 7 bases are shared with TRBD1. This CDR3 has 14 residues. Per germline, CDR1 SGHDN and CDR2 FVKESK. V shed 2 bases and J 8 bases; nucleotides not matched to a gene: 8. CDR3 sequence: CASSQSGGMEEAFF. The CDR3 nucleotides read TGTGCCAGCAGCCAATCAGGGGGAATGGAAGAAGCTTTCTTT.

V usage is TRBV29-1 and J usage is TRBJ2-2, with 7 positions matching TRBD1. The CDR3 totals 15 residues. Germline trimming cut 7 bases from V and 0 bases from J; bases unmatched to any gene: 8. Germline V gives CDR1 SQVTM, CDR2 ANQGSEA. This chain's CDR3 is CSGSGTGANTGELFF. The CDR3 DNA reads TGCAGCGGATCGGGAACAGGGGCGAACACCGGGGAGCTGTTTTTT.